The next 7 T cell receptor beta chains were all read from a single sample in a study of control samples from healthy donors and cancer patients. Clones were read by immunoSEQ multiplex PCR, and TCRdb kept only the in-frame ones, dropping some. The sample lists under 110,000 clones, approximately 90% occurring once. Specimen: blood. The receptors shown here come from a man under 40 in good health.

The genes are TRBV6-6 and TRBJ1-2; D is ambiguous. V lost 8 bases and J lost 1, with 5 bases in between. This CDR3 has 11 residues. CDR1 and CDR2 (germline): MNHNY, SVGAGI (reference sequence). CDR3 nucleotides: TGTGCCAGCGGGGTTAACTATGGCTACACCTTC. Protein sequence: CASGVNYGYTF.

The genes are TRBV30 and TRBJ2-4; no clear D. Per germline, CDR1 GTSNPN and CDR2 SVGIG (reference sequence). This CDR3 contains 13 residues. Trimming took 4 bases from V and 4 from J, leaving 11 bases between them. The chain's CDR3 is CAWTGLEKNIQYF. The CDR3 DNA reads TGTGCCTGGACGGGCTTAGAAAAAAACATTCAGTACTTC.

V gene TRBV28 combines with J gene TRBJ1-2; 8 nucleotides match TRBD1. The CDR3 runs 12 residues. V trimming: 6 bases; J trimming: 6 bases; junction bases outside the gene matches: 3. CDR1 and CDR2 (germline): MDHEN, SYDVKM. The DNA of the CDR3 is TGTGCCAGCAGCCTACAGGGGGATGGCTACACCTTC. This sequence encodes CASSLQGDGYTF.

The J gene is TRBJ1-4, the V gene TRBV24-1; possible D gene TRBD1, 6 bases. The CDR3 is made up of 15 amino acids. Trimming shortened V by 3 bases and J by 2 bases, and 9 bases separated the two germline ends. From germline, CDR1 is KGHDR and CDR2 SFDVKD. The CDR3 DNA sequence: TGTGCCACCAGTGATAACAGGGAGACTAATGAAAAACTGTTTTTT. Its protein is CATSDNRETNEKLFF.

This rearrangement joins TRBV30 to TRBJ2-3, with a weak D call TRBD2 (5 bases). There are 15 residues in the CDR3. The germline V gene has CDR1 GTSNPN and CDR2 SVGIG (reference sequence). With 5 bases removed from V and 2 bases from J, the gap between germline ends came to 17 bases. CDR3 in DNA: TGTGCCTGGGACCTCGGACTGCCGTACACAGATACGCAGTATTTT. Its translation is CAWDLGLPYTDTQYF. Full variable domain (missing parts from reference TRBV30 and TRBJ2-3): SQTIHQWPATLVQPVGSPLSLECTVEGTSNPNLYWYRQAAGRGLQLLFYSVGIGQISSEVPQNLSASRPQDRQFILSSKKLLLSDSGFYLCAWDLGLPYTDTQYFGPGTRLTVL.

The CDR3 is CASSMDGDNYGYTF. DNA for the CDR3: TGTGCCAGTAGTATGGACGGGGATAACTATGGCTACACCTTC. This chain joins TRBV19 and TRBJ1-2; no reliable D call. Trimming shortened V by 3 bases and J by 1 base, and 9 bases separated the two germline ends. Germline V CDR1 and CDR2: LNHDA, SQIVND (reference sequence). There are 14 residues in the CDR3. Full variable domain (rest looked up from reference TRBV19 and TRBJ1-2): DGGITQSPKYLFRKEGQNVTLSCEQNLNHDAMYWYRQDPGQGLRLIYYSQIVNDFQKGDIAEGYSVSREKKESFPLTVTSAQKNPTAFYLCASSMDGDNYGYTFGSGTRLTVV.

This sequence joins TRBV9 and TRBJ1-1; D is uncertain. There are 14 residues in the CDR3. Germline CDR1 and CDR2: SGDLS and YYNGEE. The V gene lost 4 bases and the J gene lost 1 base, with 11 bases spanning the gap. The CDR3 spells CASSPITRNTEAFF. The DNA for the CDR3 is TGTGCCAGCAGCCCTATAACAAGGAACACTGAAGCTTTCTTT.